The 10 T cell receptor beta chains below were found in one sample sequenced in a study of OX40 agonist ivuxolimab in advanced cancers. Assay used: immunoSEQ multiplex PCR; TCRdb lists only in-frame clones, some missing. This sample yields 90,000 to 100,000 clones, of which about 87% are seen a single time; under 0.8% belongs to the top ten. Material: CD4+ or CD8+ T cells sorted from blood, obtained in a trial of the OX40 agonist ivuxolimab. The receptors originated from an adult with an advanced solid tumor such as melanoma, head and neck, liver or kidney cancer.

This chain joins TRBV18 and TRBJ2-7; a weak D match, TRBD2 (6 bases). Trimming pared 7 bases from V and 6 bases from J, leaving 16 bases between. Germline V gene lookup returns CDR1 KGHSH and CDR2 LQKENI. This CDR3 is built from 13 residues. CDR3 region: CASLGGLTGEQYF. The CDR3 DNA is TGTGCCAGCTTAGGAGGGCTAACGGGCGAGCAGTACTTC.

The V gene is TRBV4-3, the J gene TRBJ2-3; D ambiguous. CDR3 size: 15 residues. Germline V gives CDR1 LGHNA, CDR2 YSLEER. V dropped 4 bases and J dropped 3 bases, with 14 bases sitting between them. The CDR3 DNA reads TGCGCCAGCAGCCCTACGTACGGGTGGACAGATACGCAGTATTTT. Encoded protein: CASSPTYGWTDTQYF.

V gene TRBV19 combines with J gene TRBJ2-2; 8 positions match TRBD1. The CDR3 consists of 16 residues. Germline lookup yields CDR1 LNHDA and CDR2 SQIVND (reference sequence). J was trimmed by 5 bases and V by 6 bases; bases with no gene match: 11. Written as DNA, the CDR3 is TGTGCCAGTAGGGCGAAGGACAGGGATCGTACCGGGGAGCTGTTTTTT. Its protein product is CASRAKDRDRTGELFF.

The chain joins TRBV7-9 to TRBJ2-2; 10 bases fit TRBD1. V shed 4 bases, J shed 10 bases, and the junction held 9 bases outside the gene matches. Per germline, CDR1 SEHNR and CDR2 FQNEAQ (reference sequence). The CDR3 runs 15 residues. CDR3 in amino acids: CASSWTRDRGSELFF. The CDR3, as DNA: TGTGCCAGCAGCTGGACCCGGGACAGGGGTTCGGAGCTGTTTTTT.

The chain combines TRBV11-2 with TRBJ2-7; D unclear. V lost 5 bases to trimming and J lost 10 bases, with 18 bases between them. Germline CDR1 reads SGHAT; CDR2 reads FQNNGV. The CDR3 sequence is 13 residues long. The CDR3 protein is CASSQLLNSGQYF. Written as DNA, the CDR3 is TGTGCCAGCAGCCAACTCCTCAACTCTGGTCAGTACTTC.

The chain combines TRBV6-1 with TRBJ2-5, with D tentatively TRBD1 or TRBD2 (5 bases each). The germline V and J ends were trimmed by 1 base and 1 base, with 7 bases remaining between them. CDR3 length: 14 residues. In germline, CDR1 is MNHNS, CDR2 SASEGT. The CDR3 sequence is CASSEGGSQETQYF. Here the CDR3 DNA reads TGTGCCAGCAGTGAAGGGGGGTCCCAAGAGACCCAGTACTTC.

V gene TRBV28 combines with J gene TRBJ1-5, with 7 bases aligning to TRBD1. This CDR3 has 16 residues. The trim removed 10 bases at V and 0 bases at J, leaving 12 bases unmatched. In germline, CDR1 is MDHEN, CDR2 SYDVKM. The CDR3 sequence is CANPTDRRVSNQPQHF. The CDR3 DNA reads TGTGCCAACCCGACGGACAGGAGGGTTAGCAATCAGCCCCAGCATTTT.

The CDR3 here is CASTGTAYGYTF. The CDR3 DNA follows: TGTGCCAGCACCGGGACAGCCTATGGCTACACCTTC. The gene calls are TRBV28 and TRBJ1-2; TRBD1 matches at 7 bases. The CDR3 has 12 residues. The ends lost 7 bases at V and 4 bases at J; junction bases unmatched: 3. CDR1 is MDHEN, CDR2 SYDVKM, per germline.

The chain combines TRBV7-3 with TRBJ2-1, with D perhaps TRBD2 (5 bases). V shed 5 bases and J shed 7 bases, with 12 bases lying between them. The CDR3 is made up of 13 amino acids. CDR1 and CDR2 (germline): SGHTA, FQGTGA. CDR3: CASSTFVANEQFF. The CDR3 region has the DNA TGTGCCAGCAGCACTTTCGTAGCGAATGAGCAGTTCTTC.

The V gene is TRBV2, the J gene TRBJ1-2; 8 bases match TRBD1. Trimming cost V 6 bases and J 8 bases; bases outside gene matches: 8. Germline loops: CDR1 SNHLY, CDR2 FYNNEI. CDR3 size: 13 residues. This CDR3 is CASREDRAEGYTF. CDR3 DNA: TGTGCCAGCAGGGAGGACAGGGCCGAAGGCTACACCTTC.